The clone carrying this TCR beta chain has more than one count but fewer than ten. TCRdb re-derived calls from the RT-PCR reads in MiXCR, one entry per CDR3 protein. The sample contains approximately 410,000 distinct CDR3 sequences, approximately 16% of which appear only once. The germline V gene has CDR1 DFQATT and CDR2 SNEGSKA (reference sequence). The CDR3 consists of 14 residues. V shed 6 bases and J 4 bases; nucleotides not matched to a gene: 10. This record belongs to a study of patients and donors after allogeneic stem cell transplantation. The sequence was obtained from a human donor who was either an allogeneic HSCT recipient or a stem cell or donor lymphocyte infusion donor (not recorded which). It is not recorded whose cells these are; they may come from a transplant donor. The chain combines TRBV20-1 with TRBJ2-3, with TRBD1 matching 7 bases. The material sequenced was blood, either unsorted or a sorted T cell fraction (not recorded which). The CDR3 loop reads CSADNRGAPDTQYF. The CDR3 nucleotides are TGCAGTGCCGATAACAGGGGAGCCCCAGATACGCAGTATTTT.